These 10 T cell receptor beta chains share one sample of origin, sequenced in a study of blood T cell repertoires in COVID-19. Produced via immunoSEQ multiplex PCR; TCRdb's table is partial and in-frame only. The repertoire has around 290,000 clones, roughly 90% of them found once; the top ten carry roughly 5.1%. The source material was peripheral blood. These receptor sequences come from a man aged 40-49 years with acute or convalescent COVID-19.

V gene TRBV13 combines with J gene TRBJ1-2; a possible D gene is TRBD1 (6 bases). Trimming took off 5 bases at V and 1 base at J, with 14 bases between the two ends. The CDR3 runs 15 residues. The germline V gene has CDR1 PRHDT and CDR2 FYEKMQ (reference sequence). CDR3 loop: CASSLRQAINYGYTF. The CDR3 DNA follows: TGTGCCAGCAGCCTCAGACAGGCGATTAACTATGGCTACACCTTC. The full variable domain, in which reference TRBV13 and TRBJ1-2 provide the parts outside the CDR3, is AAGVIQSPRHLIKEKRETATLKCYPIPRHDTVYWYQQGPGQDPQFLISFYEKMQSDKGSIPDRFSAQQFSDYHSELNMSSLELGDSALYFCASSLRQAINYGYTFGSGTRLTVV.

The rearrangement joins TRBV19 to TRBJ1-1; D is unresolved. The CDR3 extends over 14 amino acids. CDR1 and CDR2 from the germline V gene are LNHDA and SQIVND (reference sequence). Trimming shortened V by 3 bases and J by 3 bases, and 11 bases separated the two germline ends. The CDR3, as DNA: TGTGCCAGTAGTATGGGCCCCCCCGACACTGAAGCTTTCTTT. Its protein is CASSMGPPDTEAFF. Using reference TRBV19 and TRBJ1-1 for the parts outside the CDR3, the full variable domain is DGGITQSPKYLFRKEGQNVTLSCEQNLNHDAMYWYRQDPGQGLRLIYYSQIVNDFQKGDIAEGYSVSREKKESFPLTVTSAQKNPTAFYLCASSMGPPDTEAFFGQGTRLTVV.

This clone is a singleton in its sample. The rearrangement joins TRBV24-1 to TRBJ1-2; D possibly corresponds to TRBD1 (5 bases). V was trimmed by 5 bases and J by 6 bases, leaving 15 bases between them. Germline values: CDR1 KGHDR, CDR2 SFDVKD. This CDR3 has 14 residues. CDR3 in DNA: TGTGCCACCAGTGGTTCAGGCCAGGGTGATGGCTACACCTTC. This gives the protein CATSGSGQGDGYTF.

V gene TRBV14 combines with J gene TRBJ1-6, with a possible D match to TRBD1 (5 bases). CDR1 and CDR2 from the germline V gene are SGHDN and FVKESK. V lost 4 bases and J 6 bases, leaving 10 bases between the germline ends. CDR3 length: 14 amino acids. CDR3 protein: CASSPGQVNSPLHF. CDR3 nucleotides: TGTGCCAGCAGCCCCGGACAAGTTAATTCACCCCTCCACTTT.

This rearrangement joins TRBV24-1 to TRBJ2-3; 10 nucleotides align to TRBD1. Germline V lookup: CDR1 KGHDR, CDR2 SFDVKD. The CDR3 extends over 16 amino acids. Trimming cost V 3 bases and J 5 bases; bases outside gene matches: 7. The CDR3 sequence: CATSDPTGGAGDTQYF. The CDR3 coding sequence is TGTGCCACCAGTGATCCGACAGGGGGCGCGGGAGATACGCAGTATTTT.

V gene TRBV11-2 combines with J gene TRBJ2-3; D possibly corresponds to TRBD1 (6 bases). The CDR3 totals 16 residues. With 1 base removed from V and 2 bases from J, the gap between germline ends came to 13 bases. Per germline, CDR1 SGHAT and CDR2 FQNNGV. CDR3 coding DNA: TGTGCCAGCAGCTTAGGGTCAGGGGTTAACACAGATACGCAGTATTTT. Translation gives CASSLGSGVNTDTQYF.

V is TRBV4-1 and J is TRBJ2-3; 13 bases line up with TRBD2. This CDR3 has 17 amino acids. Per germline, CDR1 MGHRA and CDR2 YSYEKL. Trimming removed 1 base from V and 5 bases from J; junction bases left unmatched: 6. DNA for the CDR3: TGCGCCAGCAGCCAAGGCGTTGGGACTAGCGGGGTAGATACGCAGTATTTT. This gives the protein CASSQGVGTSGVDTQYF.

The genes are TRBV6-5 and TRBJ2-1; possible D gene TRBD2, 5 bases. CDR1 is MNHEY, CDR2 SVGAGI, per germline. This CDR3 comprises 13 residues. Trimming took 10 bases from V and 0 from J, leaving 10 bases between them. CDR3 amino acids: CATQGSSYNEQFF. DNA of the CDR3: TGTGCCACCCAAGGGAGCTCCTACAATGAGCAGTTCTTC.

V and J are TRBV28 and TRBJ1-2; D gene unclear. CDR3 length equals 16 residues. Germline lookup yields CDR1 MDHEN and CDR2 SYDVKM. Between the trimmed V and J ends, which lost 6 bases and 4 bases, there was a span of 21 bases. The CDR3 here is CASSPYEGRSPYGYTF. DNA for the CDR3: TGTGCCAGCAGCCCCTATGAGGGAAGATCTCCCTATGGCTACACCTTC.

This chain joins TRBV30 and TRBJ1-2, with TRBD1 matching over 9 bases. Germline CDR1 GTSNPN, CDR2 SVGIG (reference sequence). The CDR3 has 14 amino acids. Trimming cost V 2 bases and J 8 bases; bases outside gene matches: 9. The CDR3 DNA reads TGTGCCTGGAGTCGGGACAGGGACGTTAGGGGCTACACCTTC. Encoded protein: CAWSRDRDVRGYTF.